This TCR beta chain originates from a study of beta chain features in type 1 diabetes. Findings and caveats of the study: Patients with Type 1 diabetes showed moderately but significantly shorter TCRB CDR3s in all four CD4+ subsets.

Reverse transcription of all isolated RNA meant that expressed TCRB transcripts were sequenced. Assay: immunoSEQ multiplex PCR; the TCRdb copy retains only in-frame clones and omits some. The sample lists some 150,000 clones, roughly 9% occurring once. As to this clone: Antigen: not known.

CDR3 length: 14 amino acids. V was shortened by 3 bases and J by 2 bases, with 8 bases between the two germline ends. Germline loops: CDR1 KGHSH, CDR2 LQKENI. The chain couples TRBV18 to TRBJ2-1; D is possibly TRBD1 (5 bases). The receptor comes from a woman aged 25 to 39 with type 1 diabetes. The source material was central memory CD4+ T cells from blood. The DNA for the CDR3 is TGTGCCAGCTCACCCGAGGACACCTACAATGAGCAGTTCTTC. Encoded protein: CASSPEDTYNEQFF.